Each of the 20 T cell receptor beta chains below was sequenced from the same sample in a study of naive and memory T cell subsets. General study points: A few larger clonotypes appeared in naive repertoires, especially CD8, possibly memory cells re-expressing CD45RA.

Their recognized antigens are unknown. An equimolar mix of two oligonucleotides served as the beta constant-region primer for TRBC1 and TRBC2. Nested alpha and beta constant-region primers with the SP2 primer drove four PCR rounds on ligated cDNA. TCRdb called the UMI-ligation and nested PCR reads again in MiXCR, with one record for every CDR3 protein. This table holds around 140,000 distinct CDR3 sequences, approximately 20% found once. Sequenced input: naive CD8+ T cells from blood. The receptors here all came from a human donor in good health.

This clonotype was seen more than once but under ten times. The rearrangement links TRBV6-5 to TRBJ2-7; perhaps D is TRBD1 or TRBD2 (5 bases each). V dropped 4 bases and J dropped 3 bases, with 16 bases sitting between them. Germline lookup yields CDR1 MNHEY and CDR2 SVGAGI. The CDR3 length is 15 residues. CDR3 nucleotides: TGTGCCAGCAGTTCTTTGAAGAGGGGATACTACGAGCAGTACTTC. It translates to CASSSLKRGYYEQYF.

This clonotype appeared once. The V and J genes are TRBV5-6 and TRBJ1-2; D is uncertain. With 1 base removed from V and 6 bases from J, the gap between germline ends came to 7 bases. Germline assignment: CDR1 SGHDT and CDR2 YYEEEE. There are 12 residues in the CDR3. This CDR3 reads CASSLNIDGYTF. The CDR3 bases are TGTGCCAGCAGCTTGAACATAGATGGCTACACCTTC.

The genes are TRBV6-5 and TRBJ1-1; D call uncertain. This CDR3 region has 14 residues. The germline V and J ends were trimmed by 6 bases and 4 bases, with 15 bases remaining between them. Germline loops: CDR1 MNHEY, CDR2 SVGAGI. CDR3 coding DNA: TGTGCCAGCAGAACTTTCGGGAGCGGCACTGAAGCTTTCTTT. The encoded protein is CASRTFGSGTEAFF.

This clonotype came up many times. The chain combines TRBV6-1 with TRBJ2-2; 9 positions match TRBD2. Germline V lookup: CDR1 MNHNS, CDR2 SASEGT. This CDR3 has 17 residues. V gave up 2 bases and J gave up 10 bases; unmatched junction bases: 14. CDR3 residues: CASSEFLAGPRVVELFF. CDR3 coding DNA: TGTGCCAGCAGTGAATTCCTAGCGGGGCCCCGAGTCGTGGAGCTGTTTTTT.

This clonotype has just a few counts. This chain links TRBV7-9 with TRBJ2-4; TRBD2 is a possible D gene (6 bases). The CDR3 spans 18 residues. CDR1 SEHNR and CDR2 FQNEAQ come from the germline V gene (reference sequence). V lost 5 bases and J 1 base, leaving 21 bases between the germline ends. Here the CDR3 DNA reads TGTGCCAGCAGCAATGACGAAGCGAGGGGACTGGCCAAAAACATTCAGTACTTC. Protein sequence: CASSNDEARGLAKNIQYF.

The table lists this clonotype with many counts. This chain connects TRBV11-2 to TRBJ2-4; D ambiguous. CDR3 length: 13 residues. Deletions cut 6 bases from V and 12 bases from J, with 18 bases between. The germline V gene encodes CDR1 SGHAT and CDR2 FQNNGV. The CDR3 loop reads CASSPLSGSAQYF. CDR3 coding DNA: TGTGCCAGCAGTCCACTATCGGGTTCTGCTCAGTACTTC.

This clonotype was counted ten times or more. The chain carries TRBV28 and TRBJ1-2; no reliable D call. Deletions cut 5 bases from V and 3 bases from J, with 10 bases between. The CDR3 runs 13 residues. Germline assignment: CDR1 MDHEN and CDR2 SYDVKM. The CDR3 region is CASSHATHYGYTF. For the CDR3, the DNA is TGTGCCAGCAGTCACGCCACCCACTATGGCTACACCTTC.

This clonotype was seen a few times. The chain combines TRBV28 with TRBJ2-1; 7 bases are a match to TRBD1. The germline V gene encodes CDR1 MDHEN and CDR2 SYDVKM. V trimming: 5 bases; J trimming: 8 bases; junction bases outside the gene matches: 6. The CDR3 is 13 amino acids. This chain's CDR3 is CASSPTGSDEQFF. CDR3 DNA: TGTGCCAGCAGTCCGACAGGGAGCGATGAGCAGTTCTTC. The whole variable domain, filled in from reference TRBV28 and TRBJ2-1, reads DVKVTQSSRYLVKRTGEKVFLECVQDMDHENMFWYRQDPGLGLRLIYFSYDVKMKEKGDIPEGYSVSREKKERFSLILESASTNQTSMYLCASSPTGSDEQFFGPGTRLTVL.

CDR3 nucleotides: TGCAGTGCTATTTATAGCGGGAGAGGGTCCTACAATGAGCAGTTCTTC. The encoded protein is CSAIYSGRGSYNEQFF. The chain uses TRBV20-1 and TRBJ2-1; 9 nucleotides line up with TRBD2. The V gene end was trimmed by 4 bases and the J gene end by 1 base; junction bases not matched to a gene: 8. The CDR3 covers 16 residues. Germline lookup yields CDR1 DFQATT and CDR2 SNEGSKA (reference sequence).

This clonotype has a handful of counts. The chain joins TRBV6-6 to TRBJ1-2; D call uncertain. The ends were cut back, 4 bases at V and 6 bases at J, with 3 bases in the middle. The CDR3 loop spans 10 amino acids. CDR1 is MNHNY, CDR2 SVGAGI, per germline (reference sequence). CDR3 amino acids: CASSLDGYTF. The CDR3, as DNA: TGTGCCAGCAGTTTAGATGGCTACACCTTC.

This clonotype was seen a single time. CDR3 in amino acids: CASSFGLAAGNEQFF. CDR3 DNA: TGTGCCAGCAGTTTCGGGCTAGCGGCTGGAAATGAGCAGTTCTTC. This chain links TRBV28 with TRBJ2-1, with 7 bases matching TRBD2. The ends lost 3 bases at V and 7 bases at J; junction bases unmatched: 9. This CDR3 has 15 residues. In germline, CDR1 is MDHEN, CDR2 SYDVKM.

J is TRBJ1-5 and V is TRBV12-5, with D possibly TRBD1 on 5 matching bases. The germline V gene encodes CDR1 LGHNT and CDR2 FRNRAP. CDR3 length: 15 amino acids. The V and J ends lost 3 bases and 4 bases respectively, with 13 bases between them. The chain's CDR3 is CASGFFPQDNQPQHF. In DNA, the CDR3 is TGTGCTAGTGGTTTTTTCCCACAGGATAATCAGCCCCAGCATTTT.

CDR3 bases: TGTGCCAGCAGTGTAGCGGGAGGGGGCTACGAGCAGTACTTC. Translating it yields CASSVAGGGYEQYF. The J gene is TRBJ2-7, the V gene TRBV2, with TRBD2 matching 11 bases. Trimming at V came to 4 bases and at J to 3 bases, leaving 2 bases not matched to a gene. The CDR3 has 14 amino acids. The germline gives CDR1 SNHLY, CDR2 FYNNEI.

This clonotype was recorded a few times. The chain joins TRBV6-5 to TRBJ2-3; D gene unclear. Between the trimmed V and J ends, which lost 8 bases and 2 bases, there was a span of 14 bases. The CDR3 has 14 amino acids. Germline V lookup: CDR1 MNHEY, CDR2 SVGAGI. In nucleotides, the CDR3 is TGTGCCAGCGGAGATAACGGGTCCACAGATACGCAGTATTTT. Encoded protein: CASGDNGSTDTQYF.

The chain links TRBV7-2 to TRBJ2-5; weak D call: TRBD1 (6 bases). The CDR3 loop spans 16 amino acids. Germline loops: CDR1 SGHTA, CDR2 FQGNSA. Trimming left V 1 base short and J 2 bases short, with 14 bases between. DNA for the CDR3: TGTGCCAGCAGCTTAGGGACAGCGATTCTTCAAGAGACCCAGTACTTC. Translated, it gives CASSLGTAILQETQYF.

This chain joins TRBV7-2 and TRBJ2-5; TRBD2 agrees at 9 bases. The V and J ends lost 6 bases and 2 bases, in that order; junction bases with no gene match: 7. Germline-derived CDR1 and CDR2 are SGHTA and FQGNSA. This CDR3 contains 15 residues. CDR3 sequence reads: CASSPSGITQETQYF. The CDR3 DNA sequence: TGTGCCAGCAGTCCTAGCGGGATTACTCAAGAGACCCAGTACTTC.

This clonotype was found a few times. This sequence joins TRBV9 and TRBJ2-7, with 8 nucleotides matching TRBD1. The CDR3 loop spans 14 amino acids. J was trimmed by 5 bases and V by 3 bases; bases with no gene match: 7. Germline V gene lookup returns CDR1 SGDLS and CDR2 YYNGEE. The CDR3 nucleotides read TGTGCCAGCAGCGGGGGACAGGACCTAGACGAGCAGTACTTC. Residues: CASSGGQDLDEQYF.

This clonotype was seen a few times. The chain has TRBV7-8 and TRBJ2-1; either TRBD1 or TRBD2 may fit D (6 bases each). Trimming left V 2 bases short and J 14 bases short, with 16 bases between. CDR1 SGHVS and CDR2 FQNEAQ come from the germline V gene. This CDR3 has 13 amino acids. In DNA form, the CDR3 reads TGTGCCAGCAGCTTAATGAGGGGGGACTGGGAGTTCTTC. It codes for CASSLMRGDWEFF.

This sequence joins TRBV5-1 and TRBJ2-1, with unresolved D. With 4 bases removed from V and 2 bases from J, the gap between germline ends came to 7 bases. The CDR3 is 13 amino acids. From germline, CDR1 is SGHRS and CDR2 YFSETQ. Written as DNA, the CDR3 is TGCGCCAGCAGCCCGCATCCCTACAATGAGCAGTTCTTC. The encoded protein is CASSPHPYNEQFF.

The chain has TRBV28 and TRBJ2-7; a weak D match, TRBD1 (7 bases). The germline V and J ends were trimmed by 1 base and 3 bases, with 13 bases remaining between them. The CDR3 is made up of 15 amino acids. Per germline, CDR1 MDHEN and CDR2 SYDVKM. In DNA form, the CDR3 reads TGTGCCAGCAGTTTATATGCAGGGGGGAACTACGAGCAGTACTTC. Its protein product is CASSLYAGGNYEQYF. The full variable domain, its missing parts supplied by reference TRBV28 and TRBJ2-7, is DVKVTQSSRYLVKRTGEKVFLECVQDMDHENMFWYRQDPGLGLRLIYFSYDVKMKEKGDIPEGYSVSREKKERFSLILESASTNQTSMYLCASSLYAGGNYEQYFGPGTRLTVT.